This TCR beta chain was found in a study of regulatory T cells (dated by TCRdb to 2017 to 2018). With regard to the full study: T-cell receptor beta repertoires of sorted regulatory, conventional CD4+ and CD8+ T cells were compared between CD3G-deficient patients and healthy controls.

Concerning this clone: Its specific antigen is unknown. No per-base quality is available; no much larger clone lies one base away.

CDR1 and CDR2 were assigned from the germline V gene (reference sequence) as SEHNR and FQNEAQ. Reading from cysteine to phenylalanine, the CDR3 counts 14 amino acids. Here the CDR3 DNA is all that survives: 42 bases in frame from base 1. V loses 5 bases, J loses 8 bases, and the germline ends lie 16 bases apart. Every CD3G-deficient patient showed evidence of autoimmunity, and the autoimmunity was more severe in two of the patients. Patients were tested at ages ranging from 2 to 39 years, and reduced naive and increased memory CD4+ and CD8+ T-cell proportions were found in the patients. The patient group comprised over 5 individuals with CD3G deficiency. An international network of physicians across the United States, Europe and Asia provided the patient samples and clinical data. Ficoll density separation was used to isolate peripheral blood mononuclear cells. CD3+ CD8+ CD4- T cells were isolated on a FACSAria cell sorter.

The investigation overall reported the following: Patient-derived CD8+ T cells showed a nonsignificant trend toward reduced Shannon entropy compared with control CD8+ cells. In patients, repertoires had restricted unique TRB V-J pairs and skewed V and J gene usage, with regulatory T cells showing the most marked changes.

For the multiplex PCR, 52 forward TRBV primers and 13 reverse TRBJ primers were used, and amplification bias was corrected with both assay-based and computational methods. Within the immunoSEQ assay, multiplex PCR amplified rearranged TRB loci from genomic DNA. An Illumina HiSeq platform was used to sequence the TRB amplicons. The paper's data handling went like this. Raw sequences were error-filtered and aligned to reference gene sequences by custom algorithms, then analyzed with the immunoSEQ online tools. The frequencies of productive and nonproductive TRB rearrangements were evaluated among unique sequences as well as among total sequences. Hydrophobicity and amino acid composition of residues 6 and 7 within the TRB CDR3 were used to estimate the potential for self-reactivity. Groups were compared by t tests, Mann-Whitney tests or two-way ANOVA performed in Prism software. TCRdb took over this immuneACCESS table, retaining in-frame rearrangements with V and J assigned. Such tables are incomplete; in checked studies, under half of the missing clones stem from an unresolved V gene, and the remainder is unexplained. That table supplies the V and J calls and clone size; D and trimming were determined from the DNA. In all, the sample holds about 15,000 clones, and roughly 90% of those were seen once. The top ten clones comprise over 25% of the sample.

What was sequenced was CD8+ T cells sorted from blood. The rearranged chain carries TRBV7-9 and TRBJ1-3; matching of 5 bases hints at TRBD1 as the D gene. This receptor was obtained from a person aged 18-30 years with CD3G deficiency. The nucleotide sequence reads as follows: TGTGCCAGCAGCGGCAGGGAAAACGAGGACACCATATATTTT. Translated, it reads CASSGRENEDTIYF.